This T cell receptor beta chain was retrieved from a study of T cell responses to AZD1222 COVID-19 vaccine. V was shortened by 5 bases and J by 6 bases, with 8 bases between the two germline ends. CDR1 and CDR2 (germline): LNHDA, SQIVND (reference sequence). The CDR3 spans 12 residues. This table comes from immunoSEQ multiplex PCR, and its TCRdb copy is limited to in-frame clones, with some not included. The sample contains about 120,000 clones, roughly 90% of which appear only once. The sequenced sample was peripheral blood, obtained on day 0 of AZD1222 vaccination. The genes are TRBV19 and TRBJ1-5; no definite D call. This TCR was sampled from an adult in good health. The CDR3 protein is CASSPSSQPQHF. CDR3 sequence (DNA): TGTGCCAGTAGTCCGTCGAGTCAGCCCCAGCATTTT. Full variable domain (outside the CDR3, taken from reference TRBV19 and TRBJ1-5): DGGITQSPKYLFRKEGQNVTLSCEQNLNHDAMYWYRQDPGQGLRLIYYSQIVNDFQKGDIAEGYSVSREKKESFPLTVTSAQKNPTAFYLCASSPSSQPQHFGDGTRLSIL.